Following are 30 T cell receptor beta chains from one sample sequenced in a study of cytomegalovirus exposure and HLA in healthy donors. PCR involved 60 Vbeta and 13 Jbeta primers. Only in-frame clones appear in the TCRdb table, and some are missing; sequencing was by immunoSEQ multiplex PCR. Counted here are under 250,000 clones, 70% to 80% occurring once; the ten biggest clones make up around 1.9%. Material for sequencing was PBMCs. Every receptor here comes from a man aged 25-45 years in good health and CMV-seronegative.

CDR3 nucleotides: TGTGCCAGCAGCTTAGTTGGCGGGAGGGGGAGCACAGATACGCAGTATTTT. It is translated as CASSLVGGRGSTDTQYF. The V and J genes are TRBV7-2 and TRBJ2-3; 9 bases match TRBD2. The J segment lost 0 bases and the V segment lost 1 base, leaving 5 bases of the junction unmatched. This CDR3 region has 17 residues. Germline-derived CDR1 and CDR2 are SGHTA and FQGNSA.

The chain is built from TRBV5-1 and TRBJ2-1; TRBD2 agrees at 14 bases. The V segment lost 3 bases and the J segment 9 bases; nucleotides outside the gene matches: 5. This CDR3 is built from 15 residues. Germline CDR1 reads SGHRS; CDR2 reads YFSETQ. The CDR3 bases are TGCGCCAGCAGCTGGGGGACTAGCGGGAGAGGTGAGCAGTTCTTC. Its translation is CASSWGTSGRGEQFF.

The chain combines TRBV6-5 with TRBJ2-7, with D perhaps matching TRBD1 (6 bases). Per germline, CDR1 MNHEY and CDR2 SVGAGI. This CDR3 spans 15 amino acids. The V end was cut by 3 bases, the J end by 0 bases, with 12 bases between. The chain's CDR3 is CASSYSQDSSYEQYF. The CDR3 DNA sequence: TGTGCCAGCAGTTATTCTCAGGACAGCTCCTACGAGCAGTACTTC.

The count of this clone is one. This sequence joins TRBV7-9 and TRBJ2-3; 7 bases are a match to TRBD1. The J segment lost 0 bases and the V segment lost 5 bases, leaving 5 bases of the junction unmatched. In germline, CDR1 is SEHNR, CDR2 FQNEAQ (reference sequence). The CDR3 extends over 15 amino acids. The CDR3 loop is CASSRRDRSTDTQYF. The CDR3 DNA reads as TGTGCCAGCAGCCGCCGGGACAGAAGCACAGATACGCAGTATTTT.

V gene TRBV27 combines with J gene TRBJ1-5; no clear D gene. V shed 6 bases and J shed 0 bases, with 12 bases lying between them. The germline V gene has CDR1 MNHEY and CDR2 SMNVEV (reference sequence). The CDR3 extends over 15 amino acids. CDR3 DNA sequence: TGTGCCAGCAGCCCAGGACTGTATAGCAATCAGCCCCAGCATTTT. Protein: CASSPGLYSNQPQHF.

The chain links TRBV7-9 to TRBJ2-7, with 11 bases matching TRBD2. This CDR3 has 15 residues. Germline loops: CDR1 SEHNR, CDR2 FQNEAQ (reference sequence). V lost 4 bases to trimming and J lost 3 bases; unmatched junction nucleotides: 5. The CDR3: CASSYGTSGNYEQYF. CDR3 nucleotides: TGTGCCAGCAGCTACGGGACTAGCGGAAACTACGAGCAGTACTTC.

The V gene is TRBV5-6, the J gene TRBJ2-1, with 13 bases lining up with TRBD2. The CDR3 covers 14 residues. In germline, CDR1 is SGHDT, CDR2 YYEEEE. Trimming at V came to 8 bases and at J to 10 bases, leaving 9 bases not matched to a gene. Here the CDR3 DNA reads TGTGCCAGTCAAACTAGCGGGAGGGGTCGGGAGCAGTTCTTC. Translating it yields CASQTSGRGREQFF.

This chain uses TRBV27 with TRBJ2-2; 8 positions match TRBD2. V shed 6 bases and J 8 bases; nucleotides not matched to a gene: 11. The CDR3 covers 15 residues. Germline assignment: CDR1 MNHEY and CDR2 SMNVEV (reference sequence). CDR3 loop: CASRVNGRGSGELFF. The DNA for the CDR3 is TGTGCCAGCAGGGTGAACGGGAGGGGGTCTGGGGAGCTGTTTTTT.

This chain joins TRBV7-9 and TRBJ2-5; 8 bases fit TRBD2. From germline, CDR1 is SEHNR and CDR2 FQNEAQ (reference sequence). The CDR3 is 15 amino acids. With 5 bases clipped from V and 5 bases from J, the junction kept 10 bases outside the gene matches. The chain's CDR3 is CASSPTGQRGETQYF. As DNA, the CDR3 is TGTGCCAGCAGCCCCACAGGCCAGCGGGGGGAGACCCAGTACTTC. The variable domain in full, with the rest retrieved from reference TRBV7-9 and TRBJ2-5, is DTGVSQNPRHKITKRGQNVTFRCDPISEHNRLYWYRQTLGQGPEFLTYFQNEAQLEKSRLLSDRFSAERPKGSFSTLEIQRTEQGDSAMYLCASSPTGQRGETQYFGPGTRLLVL.

CDR3 bases: TGTGCCAGTAGCCCGTGGACTAGCGGGGGCACCGGGGAGCTGTTTTTT. Protein: CASSPWTSGGTGELFF. The rearrangement links TRBV19 to TRBJ2-2, with 13 bases fitting TRBD2. The germline CDR1 and CDR2 sequences are LNHDA and SQIVND (reference sequence). The CDR3 length is 16 residues. The V and J ends lost 6 bases and 4 bases, in that order; junction bases with no gene match: 5.

CDR3 amino acids: CASSPVGQGNPDTQYF. The CDR3 DNA sequence: TGTGCCAGCTCACCAGTTGGGCAGGGTAACCCAGATACGCAGTATTTT. The V gene is TRBV18, the J gene TRBJ2-3; a weak D match, TRBD1 (5 bases). Germline V gene data show CDR1 as KGHSH and CDR2 as LQKENI. The CDR3 runs 16 residues. With 2 bases removed from V and 4 bases from J, the gap between germline ends came to 16 bases.

The rearrangement joins TRBV2 to TRBJ2-2, with D perhaps matching TRBD2 (5 bases). CDR1 is SNHLY, CDR2 FYNNEI, per germline. Trimming stripped 6 bases from V and 7 bases from J, with 9 bases between. The CDR3 runs 12 residues. The CDR3 DNA follows: TGTGCCAGCAGCTTGGAGGTCGGGGAGCTGTTTTTT. It encodes CASSLEVGELFF.

The chain couples TRBV13 to TRBJ1-2, with 7 bases aligning to TRBD1. This CDR3 has 13 residues. The J segment lost 2 bases and the V segment lost 4 bases, leaving 1 base of the junction unmatched. Germline V gives CDR1 PRHDT, CDR2 FYEKMQ (reference sequence). The CDR3 DNA follows: TGTGCCAGCAGCTGGACAGGAAACTATGGCTACACCTTC. Translating gives CASSWTGNYGYTF. Supplemented by reference TRBV13 and TRBJ1-2, the full variable domain reads AAGVIQSPRHLIKEKRETATLKCYPIPRHDTVYWYQQGPGQDPQFLISFYEKMQSDKGSIPDRFSAQQFSDYHSELNMSSLELGDSALYFCASSWTGNYGYTFGSGTRLTVV.

The chain combines TRBV2 with TRBJ2-2; the D is unclear. Germline-derived CDR1 and CDR2 are SNHLY and FYNNEI. V was pared by 6 bases and J by 4 bases, with 12 bases between. This CDR3 region has 14 residues. CDR3 loop: CASRSQPGTGELFF. Written as DNA, the CDR3 is TGTGCCAGCAGGAGTCAACCGGGCACCGGGGAGCTGTTTTTT.

Only a few counts were recorded for this clone. The chain joins TRBV19 to TRBJ2-3; 9 positions match TRBD2. CDR3 length: 16 amino acids. Germline-derived CDR1 and CDR2 are LNHDA and SQIVND (reference sequence). V shed 5 bases and J 1 base; nucleotides not matched to a gene: 7. The CDR3 region has the DNA TGTGCCAGTAGTCCCATAGCGGGGGTTGGCACAGATACGCAGTATTTT. This translates into CASSPIAGVGTDTQYF.

This clone was observed once. V usage is TRBV11-2 and J usage is TRBJ2-7, with a weak D call TRBD1 (6 bases). V gave up 4 bases and J gave up 6 bases, with 16 bases separating them. The CDR3 runs 14 residues. Germline loops: CDR1 SGHAT, CDR2 FQNNGV. Here the CDR3 DNA reads TGTGCCAGCAGCTATTTACAGGGTGGGCTCGAGCAGTACTTC. Residues: CASSYLQGGLEQYF.

The chain recombines TRBV6-1 with TRBJ1-5; D may be TRBD1 (5 bases). The CDR3 totals 15 residues. Trimming left V 7 bases short and J 3 bases short, with 16 bases between. Germline V lookup: CDR1 MNHNS, CDR2 SASEGT. The CDR3 DNA reads as TGTGCCAGCACCCCAGGGCGGTCCCTCAATCAGCCCCAGCATTTT. Protein product: CASTPGRSLNQPQHF.

V is TRBV6-5 and J is TRBJ2-5; a possible D gene is TRBD2 (6 bases). CDR3 length: 12 residues. The V gene's germline CDR1 is MNHEY and CDR2 SVGAGI. The V gene lost 6 bases and the J gene lost 4 bases, with 9 bases spanning the gap. CDR3 region: CASSSGGETQYF. The CDR3 DNA is TGTGCCAGCAGCTCCGGGGGAGAGACCCAGTACTTC.

This clone was recorded only once. The CDR3 nucleotides read TGTGCCAGCAGTGTATTAAGGGACAACAATGAGCAGTTCTTC. It specifies CASSVLRDNNEQFF. This rearrangement joins TRBV2 to TRBJ2-1; D is possibly TRBD1 (6 bases). V was trimmed by 4 bases and J by 5 bases, leaving 12 bases between them. Per germline, CDR1 SNHLY and CDR2 FYNNEI. The CDR3 runs 14 residues.

This clone was found a few times. This chain links TRBV5-1 with TRBJ1-2, with 9 nucleotides matching TRBD1. CDR3 length equals 16 residues. With 1 base clipped from V and 6 bases from J, the junction kept 10 bases outside the gene matches. CDR1 and CDR2 (germline): SGHRS, YFSETQ. The DNA for the CDR3 is TGCGCCAGCAGCTTGTACGCCAAGGGACAGGGCCATGGCTACACCTTC. Translation gives CASSLYAKGQGHGYTF.

The V and J genes are TRBV5-1 and TRBJ2-7, with 10 bases aligning to TRBD1. The germline V gene has CDR1 SGHRS and CDR2 YFSETQ. V lost 4 bases and J lost 3; bases outside the gene matches: 7. CDR3 length equals 15 residues. This CDR3 is CASSLRTGGYYEQYF. For the CDR3, the DNA is TGCGCCAGCAGCCTTAGGACAGGGGGATACTACGAGCAGTACTTC.

V and J are TRBV28 and TRBJ2-3; 12 nucleotides match TRBD2. V dropped 6 bases and J dropped 5; count of bases not matched to a gene: 6. The CDR3 covers 15 residues. Germline CDR1 reads MDHEN; CDR2 reads SYDVKM. The CDR3 sequence is CASRPTGLAGDTQYF. The CDR3 nucleotides read TGTGCCAGCAGACCCACGGGACTAGCGGGAGATACGCAGTATTTT. The full variable domain, with the rest looked up from reference TRBV28 and TRBJ2-3, is DVKVTQSSRYLVKRTGEKVFLECVQDMDHENMFWYRQDPGLGLRLIYFSYDVKMKEKGDIPEGYSVSREKKERFSLILESASTNQTSMYLCASRPTGLAGDTQYFGPGTRLTVL.

The rearrangement links TRBV4-2 to TRBJ2-7, with 11 nucleotides matching TRBD2. The V segment lost 4 bases and the J segment 3 bases; nucleotides outside the gene matches: 2. The length of the CDR3 is 14 residues. Germline V lookup: CDR1 LGHNA, CDR2 YNFKEQ. The chain's CDR3 is CASSPGTSGYEQYF. CDR3 coding DNA: TGTGCCAGCAGCCCCGGGACTAGCGGCTACGAGCAGTACTTC.

The V gene is TRBV29-1, the J gene TRBJ2-6; 7 nucleotides line up with TRBD1. Germline CDR1 SQVTM, CDR2 ANQGSEA. Germline trimming cut 6 bases from V and 0 bases from J; bases unmatched to any gene: 14. This CDR3 has 18 amino acids. The CDR3 region has the DNA TGCAGCGTCATAAAGTTGTCGGGACAGAGCTCTGGGGCCAACGTCCTGACTTTC. Translated, it gives CSVIKLSGQSSGANVLTF.

This clone has just a few counts. The rearrangement links TRBV19 to TRBJ1-1; D is ambiguous. The V end was cut by 4 bases, the J end by 4 bases, with 13 bases between. CDR1 is LNHDA, CDR2 SQIVND, per germline (reference sequence). This CDR3 has 14 amino acids. For the CDR3, the DNA is TGTGCCAGTAGTAGTTGGCAGGTTGCCACTGAAGCTTTCTTT. It translates to CASSSWQVATEAFF.

The chain links TRBV28 to TRBJ2-5; 7 nucleotides line up with TRBD2. The CDR3 length is 15 residues. V gave up 2 bases and J gave up 5 bases; unmatched junction bases: 8. CDR1 is MDHEN and CDR2 is SYDVKM in the germline V gene. CDR3 sequence: CASSLLGGSRETQYF. The CDR3 region has the DNA TGTGCCAGCAGTTTACTGGGCGGGAGCCGTGAGACCCAGTACTTC.

The chain uses TRBV4-1 and TRBJ2-7; maybe TRBD1 (5 bases). Trimming removed 9 bases at V and 3 bases at J, with 9 bases between. CDR3 length: 11 residues. Germline V gene sequence: CDR1 MGHRA, CDR2 YSYEKL. The CDR3 region is CARCRGYEQYF. In DNA, the CDR3 is TGCGCCAGATGTAGGGGCTACGAGCAGTACTTC.

The CDR3 loop reads CASSIELTGGSGYTF. In DNA form, the CDR3 reads TGCGCCAGCAGCATCGAGTTAACAGGGGGCAGCGGCTACACCTTC. This chain connects TRBV5-1 to TRBJ1-2; 9 positions agree with TRBD1. The germline V gene encodes CDR1 SGHRS and CDR2 YFSETQ. The J segment lost 8 bases and the V segment lost 4 bases, leaving 12 bases of the junction unmatched. This CDR3 has 15 residues.

The chain joins TRBV18 to TRBJ2-7; weak D call: TRBD1 (5 bases). The germline gives CDR1 KGHSH, CDR2 LQKENI. The CDR3 is 14 amino acids. V was trimmed by 3 bases and J by 2 bases, leaving 11 bases between them. The CDR3 loop is CASSPGRTTYEQYF. In DNA, the CDR3 is TGTGCCAGCTCACCCGGCAGGACAACCTACGAGCAGTACTTC.

The chain employs TRBV6-5 and TRBJ2-4; D possibly corresponds to TRBD2 (6 bases). Germline assignment: CDR1 MNHEY and CDR2 SVGAGI. This CDR3 has 15 amino acids. Trimming removed 4 bases from V and 7 bases from J, with 17 bases in between. CDR3 residues: CASSWAGSAVNIQYF. The CDR3 coding sequence is TGTGCCAGCAGTTGGGCGGGGTCGGCGGTGAACATTCAGTACTTC.